This TCR beta chain was retrieved from a study of T cells after yellow fever vaccination. This clonotype has only a few counts. The V gene's germline CDR1 is LGHNA and CDR2 YSLEER. CDR3 length: 16 amino acids. The V gene end was trimmed by 1 base and the J gene end by 3 bases; junction bases not matched to a gene: 6. In TCRdb, the 5' RACE reads were re-called with MiXCR into one record per CDR3 protein. This sample has a few hundred thousand distinct CDR3 sequences, with roughly a sixth found just once. This clonotype originated in a man aged 18-30 years who received the YFV17D yellow fever vaccine. V usage is TRBV4-3 and J usage is TRBJ1-2, with 9 bases aligning to TRBD1. The sample here was PBMCs, taken around 5 days after the first yellow fever vaccination. The CDR3 bases are TGCGCCAGCAGCCAAGTCCTGGACAGGGGCGACTATGGCTACACCTTC. Translating gives CASSQVLDRGDYGYTF.